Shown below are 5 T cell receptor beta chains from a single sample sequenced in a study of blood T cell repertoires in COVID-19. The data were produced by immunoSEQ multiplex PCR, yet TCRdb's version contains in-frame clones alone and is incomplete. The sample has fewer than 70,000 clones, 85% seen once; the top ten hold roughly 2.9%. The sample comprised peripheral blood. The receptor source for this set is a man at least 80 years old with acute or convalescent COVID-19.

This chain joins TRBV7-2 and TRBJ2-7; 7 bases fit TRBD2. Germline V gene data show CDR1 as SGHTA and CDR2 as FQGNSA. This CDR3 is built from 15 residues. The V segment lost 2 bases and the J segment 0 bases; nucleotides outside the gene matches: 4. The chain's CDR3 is CASSLQAGFSYEQYF. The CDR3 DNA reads TGTGCCAGCAGCTTACAAGCGGGATTCTCCTACGAGCAGTACTTC.

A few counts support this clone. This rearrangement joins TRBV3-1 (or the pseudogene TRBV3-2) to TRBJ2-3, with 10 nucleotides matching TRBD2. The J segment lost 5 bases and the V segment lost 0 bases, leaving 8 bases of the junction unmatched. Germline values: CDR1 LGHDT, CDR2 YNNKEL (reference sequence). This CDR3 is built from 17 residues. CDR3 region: CASSQDCRAGGGDTQYF. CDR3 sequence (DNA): TGTGCCAGCAGCCAAGATTGCCGAGCGGGAGGGGGAGATACGCAGTATTTT.

DNA of the CDR3: TGCGCCAGCTCGTGGTTAGCTAATGAAAAACTGTTTTTT. Encoded protein: CASSWLANEKLFF. V is TRBV5-1 and J is TRBJ1-4; no firm D call. The CDR3 has 13 amino acids. The V gene's germline CDR1 is SGHRS and CDR2 YFSETQ. The ends were cut back, 7 bases at V and 3 bases at J, with 10 bases in the middle.

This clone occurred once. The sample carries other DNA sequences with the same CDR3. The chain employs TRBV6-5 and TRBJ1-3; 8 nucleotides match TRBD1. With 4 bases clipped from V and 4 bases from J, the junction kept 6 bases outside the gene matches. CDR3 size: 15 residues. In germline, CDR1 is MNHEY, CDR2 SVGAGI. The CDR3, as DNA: TGTGCCAGCAGTTCTCAGGGGGCGATCGGAAACACCATATATTTT. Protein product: CASSSQGAIGNTIYF.

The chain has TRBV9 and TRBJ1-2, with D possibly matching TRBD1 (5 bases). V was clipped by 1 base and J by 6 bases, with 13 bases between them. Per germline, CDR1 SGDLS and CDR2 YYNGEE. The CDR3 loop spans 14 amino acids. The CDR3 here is CASSVFRAGDGYTF. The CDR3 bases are TGTGCCAGCAGCGTATTTCGTGCGGGGGATGGCTACACCTTC. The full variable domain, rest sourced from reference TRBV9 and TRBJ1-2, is DSGVTQTPKHLITATGQRVTLRCSPRSGDLSVYWYQQSLDQGLQFLIQYYNGEERAKGNILERFSAQQFPDLHSELNLSSLELGDSALYFCASSVFRAGDGYTFGSGTRLTVV.